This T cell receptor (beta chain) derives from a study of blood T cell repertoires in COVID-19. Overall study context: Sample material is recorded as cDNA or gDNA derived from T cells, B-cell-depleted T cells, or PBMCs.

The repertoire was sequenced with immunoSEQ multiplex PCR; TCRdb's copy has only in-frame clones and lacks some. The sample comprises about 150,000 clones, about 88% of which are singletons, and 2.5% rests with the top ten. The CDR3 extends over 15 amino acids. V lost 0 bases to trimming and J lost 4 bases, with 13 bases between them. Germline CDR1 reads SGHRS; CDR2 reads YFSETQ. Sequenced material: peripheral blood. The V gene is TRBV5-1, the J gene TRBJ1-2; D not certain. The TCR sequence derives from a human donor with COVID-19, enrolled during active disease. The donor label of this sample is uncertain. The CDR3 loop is CASSLDPGISYGYTF. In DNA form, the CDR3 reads TGCGCCAGCAGCTTGGACCCGGGGATCTCCTATGGCTACACCTTC.